This passage covers 27 T cell receptor beta chains from one sample sequenced in a study of T cell responses to AZD1222 COVID-19 vaccine. The table came from immunoSEQ multiplex PCR; TCRdb's copy has only in-frame clones and leaves some out. The sample includes 180,000 or so clones, about 90% of them seen just once. Sequences were derived from peripheral blood, sampled 28 days after the second AZD1222 dose. These receptors all stem from an adult who received the AZD1222 COVID-19 vaccine.

CDR3 DNA: TGTGCCAGCAGTCCACAGGGGTCTCAGCCCCAGCATTTT. Protein product: CASSPQGSQPQHF. The rearrangement uses TRBV7-9 and TRBJ1-5; 7 nucleotides agree with TRBD1. The germline gives CDR1 SEHNR, CDR2 FQNEAQ (reference sequence). The CDR3 totals 13 residues. V lost 6 bases and J lost 6; bases outside the gene matches: 5. Full variable domain (missing parts from reference TRBV7-9 and TRBJ1-5): DTGVSQNPRHKITKRGQNVTFRCDPISEHNRLYWYRQTLGQGPEFLTYFQNEAQLEKSRLLSDRFSAERPKGSFSTLEIQRTEQGDSAMYLCASSPQGSQPQHFGDGTRLSIL.

This sequence joins TRBV7-8 and TRBJ1-1, with TRBD1 matching 7 bases. With 7 bases clipped from V and 1 base from J, the junction kept 3 bases outside the gene matches. CDR3 size: 13 residues. The germline V gene has CDR1 SGHVS and CDR2 FQNEAQ. The CDR3 loop is CASTQGGNTEAFF. The CDR3 nucleotides read TGTGCCAGCACCCAGGGGGGGAACACTGAAGCTTTCTTT.

This clone occurred a few times. The rearrangement joins TRBV7-2 to TRBJ1-4; D is uncertain. Trimming shortened V by 6 bases and J by 8 bases, and 16 bases separated the two germline ends. The CDR3 extends over 14 amino acids. Germline CDR1 and CDR2: SGHTA and FQGNSA. The CDR3 coding sequence is TGTGCCAGCAGTTCCCGGAGAACCGGGGAAAAACTGTTTTTT. Protein product: CASSSRRTGEKLFF.

This chain joins TRBV6-5 and TRBJ2-7, with a possible D match to TRBD2 (6 bases). The CDR3 is 16 residues long. V lost 0 bases to trimming and J lost 2 bases, with 14 bases between them. Germline V gene lookup returns CDR1 MNHEY and CDR2 SVGAGI. CDR3 in DNA: TGTGCCAGCAGTTACTCGTGGGACTCGGGAGCCTACGAGCAGTACTTC. This codes for CASSYSWDSGAYEQYF.

DNA of the CDR3: TGTGCCAGTAGTATCTCAGACAGAAGTGGGGAAAAAGCTTTCTTT. Protein: CASSISDRSGEKAFF. The chain has TRBV19 and TRBJ1-1, with TRBD1 as a possible D gene (5 bases). The CDR3 spans 15 residues. V was clipped by 3 bases and J by 9 bases, with 20 bases between them. Germline assignment: CDR1 LNHDA and CDR2 SQIVND (reference sequence). Drawing the rest from reference TRBV19 and TRBJ1-1, the complete variable domain is DGGITQSPKYLFRKEGQNVTLSCEQNLNHDAMYWYRQDPGQGLRLIYYSQIVNDFQKGDIAEGYSVSREKKESFPLTVTSAQKNPTAFYLCASSISDRSGEKAFFGQGTRLTVV.

The CDR3 nucleotides are TGTGCCAGGAGTTATGGGAACACCGGGGAGCTGTTTTTT. This codes for CARSYGNTGELFF. The chain couples TRBV7-9 to TRBJ2-2, with D unclear. The CDR3 is 13 amino acids. Trimming took 9 bases from V and 1 from J, leaving 9 bases between them. Germline CDR1 is SEHNR and CDR2 is FQNEAQ (reference sequence).

The chain recombines TRBV5-1 with TRBJ2-6; D may be TRBD1 or TRBD2 (5 bases each). Germline-derived CDR1 and CDR2 are SGHRS and YFSETQ. This CDR3 has 16 amino acids. Trimming shortened V by 4 bases and J by 1 base, and 12 bases separated the two germline ends. The CDR3 sequence: CASSRGQPSGANVLTF. For the CDR3, the DNA is TGCGCCAGCAGCCGGGGCCAGCCGTCTGGGGCCAACGTCCTGACTTTC.

This chain uses TRBV4-2 with TRBJ2-3; 7 bases align to TRBD1. Germline values: CDR1 LGHNA, CDR2 YNFKEQ. Trimming cost V 3 bases and J 2 bases; bases outside gene matches: 8. The CDR3 sequence is 16 residues long. This chain's CDR3 is CASSQLRGPSTDTQYF. Written as DNA, the CDR3 is TGTGCCAGCAGCCAGCTAAGGGGGCCCTCCACAGATACGCAGTATTTT.

The chain is built from TRBV3-1 (or the pseudogene TRBV3-2) and TRBJ2-7, with 10 bases lining up with TRBD2. This CDR3 is built from 14 residues. Germline V CDR1 and CDR2: LGHDT, YNNKEL (reference sequence). V trimming: 4 bases; J trimming: 5 bases; junction bases outside the gene matches: 5. The DNA for the CDR3 is TGTGCCAGCAGCCTGACCGGGACTAGCGACGAGCAGTACTTC. Amino acid sequence: CASSLTGTSDEQYF.

V is TRBV19 and J is TRBJ2-1, with TRBD2 matching 8 bases. The CDR3 contains 13 residues. V dropped 4 bases and J dropped 15; count of bases not matched to a gene: 11. Looked up from germline, CDR1 is LNHDA and CDR2 is SQIVND (reference sequence). CDR3 bases: TGTGCCAGTAGTAACAGCGGGAGCGGAATTTGGTTCTTC. This sequence encodes CASSNSGSGIWFF.

In DNA, the CDR3 is TGTGCCAGCAGCCAAGGGGGGACAGGGGGGAACTACGAGCAGTACTTC. Translation gives CASSQGGTGGNYEQYF. The chain joins TRBV4-2 to TRBJ2-7; 11 bases agree with TRBD1. Germline assignment: CDR1 LGHNA and CDR2 YNFKEQ. With V trimmed by 1 base and J by 3 bases, 5 bases remained unmatched. The CDR3 has 16 residues.

The gene calls are TRBV4-2 and TRBJ1-6, with 9 bases fitting TRBD1. V shed 1 base and J 5 bases; nucleotides not matched to a gene: 6. Germline V gene data show CDR1 as LGHNA and CDR2 as YNFKEQ. This CDR3 spans 17 amino acids. CDR3 residues: CASSQGGDRVNNSPLHF. The CDR3 bases are TGTGCCAGCAGCCAAGGCGGGGACAGGGTGAATAATTCACCCCTCCACTTT.

The rearrangement uses TRBV4-1 and TRBJ1-1; 11 bases are a match to TRBD1. The CDR3 spans 15 residues. V was pared by 3 bases and J by 6 bases, with 6 bases of the junction left unmatched. Germline V gene lookup returns CDR1 MGHRA and CDR2 YSYEKL. In DNA, the CDR3 is TGCGCCAGCAGCCAGGGACAGGGGGAATTTTCTGAAGCTTTCTTT. It encodes CASSQGQGEFSEAFF.

This chain connects TRBV7-2 to TRBJ2-2; possibly TRBD2 for D (5 bases). Trimming stripped 3 bases from V and 4 bases from J, with 6 bases between. The CDR3 is 13 amino acids. Germline V gives CDR1 SGHTA, CDR2 FQGNSA. This chain's CDR3 is CASSFGSTGELFF. The CDR3 bases are TGTGCCAGCAGCTTTGGGAGCACCGGGGAGCTGTTTTTT. Looking up the rest from reference TRBV7-2 and TRBJ2-2 gives the full variable domain: GAGVSQSPSNKVTEKGKDVELRCDPISGHTALYWYRQSLGQGLEFLIYFQGNSAPDKSGLPSDRFSAERTGGSVSTLTIQRTQQEDSAVYLCASSFGSTGELFFGEGSRLTVL.

The chain recombines TRBV12-5 with TRBJ1-1; D not certain. Germline values: CDR1 LGHNT, CDR2 FRNRAP. V lost 5 bases to trimming and J lost 12 bases, with 10 bases between them. The CDR3 is 10 residues long. CDR3 in DNA: TGTGCTAGTGGTGGGGTGATGACTTTCTTT. It encodes CASGGVMTFF.

V gene TRBV6-5 combines with J gene TRBJ1-1; TRBD1 is a possible D gene (5 bases). CDR1 is MNHEY, CDR2 SVGAGI, per germline. The CDR3 covers 15 residues. V lost 2 bases and J 6 bases, leaving 16 bases between the germline ends. CDR3 region: CASSYGAVDLSEAFF. DNA for the CDR3: TGTGCCAGCAGTTACGGGGCGGTAGATCTGTCTGAAGCTTTCTTT.

This clone was observed a single time. The chain employs TRBV10-3 and TRBJ2-3; TRBD1 agrees at 9 bases. From germline, CDR1 is ENHRY and CDR2 SYGVKD. This CDR3 spans 13 amino acids. The ends lost 10 bases at V and 6 bases at J; junction bases unmatched: 8. The CDR3 loop reads CATKGQGLDTQYF. The DNA for the CDR3 is TGTGCCACCAAGGGACAGGGACTGGATACGCAGTATTTT.

The chain has TRBV6-6 and TRBJ1-1; 10 nucleotides agree with TRBD1. Losses at the gene ends were 7 bases for V and 4 bases for J; bases not matched to a gene: 6. Looked up from germline, CDR1 is MNHNY and CDR2 is SVGAGI (reference sequence). The CDR3 contains 14 residues. The CDR3 spells CASILRTGGTEAFF. In DNA form, the CDR3 reads TGTGCCAGCATTCTAAGGACAGGGGGCACTGAAGCTTTCTTT.

The rearrangement links TRBV10-3 to TRBJ2-5; the D gene is possibly TRBD2 (6 bases). The CDR3 extends over 15 amino acids. Germline assignment: CDR1 ENHRY and CDR2 SYGVKD. Trimming pared 0 bases from V and 3 bases from J, leaving 11 bases between. CDR3 coding DNA: TGTGCCATCAGTGAGTCGAGCGGAGGGGAAGAGACCCAGTACTTC. Its translation is CAISESSGGEETQYF.

The rearrangement joins TRBV12-5 to TRBJ1-2; D possibly corresponds to TRBD1 (5 bases). The germline V gene has CDR1 LGHNT and CDR2 FRNRAP. The V gene lost 0 bases and the J gene lost 8 bases, with 22 bases spanning the gap. The CDR3 covers 17 residues. DNA of the CDR3: TGTGCTAGTGGTTTGGTACCTCGGGCAGGGAGGGTTTCAGGCTACACCTTC. It is translated as CASGLVPRAGRVSGYTF.

The table lists this clone with a count of one. The rearrangement joins TRBV7-9 to TRBJ2-3; the D gene could be TRBD1 or TRBD2 (5 bases each). The CDR3 extends over 14 amino acids. The V end lost 5 bases, the J end lost 9 bases, and 18 bases lay between the germline ends. The V gene's germline CDR1 is SEHNR and CDR2 FQNEAQ (reference sequence). CDR3 in amino acids: CASSLTPRGGTQYF. The CDR3, as DNA: TGTGCCAGCAGCCTTACCCCGAGGGGTGGGACGCAGTATTTT.

The chain joins TRBV30 to TRBJ2-1; D tentatively reads TRBD1 or TRBD2 (5 bases each). V was clipped by 1 base and J by 1 base, with 11 bases between them. CDR1 GTSNPN and CDR2 SVGIG come from the germline V gene (reference sequence). CDR3 length: 15 residues. The CDR3 DNA follows: TGTGCCTGGAGTGGGGGGAAGGGGTCCTACAATGAGCAGTTCTTC. Amino acid sequence: CAWSGGKGSYNEQFF.

The chain is built from TRBV7-8 and TRBJ1-6; D is unclear. The CDR3 has 12 amino acids. Per the germline V gene, CDR1 is SGHVS and CDR2 is FQNEAQ. V was pared by 1 base and J by 9 bases, with 4 bases between. CDR3 DNA: TGTGCCAGCAGCTTAGGTGGTTCACCCCTCCACTTT. Translated: CASSLGGSPLHF.

This rearrangement joins TRBV4-1 to TRBJ2-5, with D possibly called TRBD1 or TRBD2 (6 bases each). With 0 bases removed from V and 7 bases from J, the gap between germline ends came to 15 bases. CDR3 length equals 15 residues. Germline-derived CDR1 and CDR2 are MGHRA and YSYEKL. The CDR3 nucleotides read TGCGCCAGCAGCCAAGAAGCTAGGGGGGTCGGGACCCAGTACTTC. As protein: CASSQEARGVGTQYF.

The chain has TRBV7-2 and TRBJ2-7, with 8 bases fitting TRBD2. With V trimmed by 5 bases and J by 9 bases, 9 bases remained unmatched. CDR1 SGHTA and CDR2 FQGNSA come from the germline V gene. The CDR3 runs to 13 residues. The CDR3 region is CASSALPGGVQYF. CDR3 in DNA: TGTGCCAGCAGCGCCCTCCCCGGGGGGGTGCAGTACTTC.

The chain joins TRBV11-2 to TRBJ2-7; 11 bases are a match to TRBD2. CDR1 is SGHAT, CDR2 FQNNGV, per germline. CDR3 length equals 16 residues. After removal of 1 base from V and 0 bases from J, the junction contained 2 bases not matched to a gene. The DNA of the CDR3 is TGTGCCAGCAGCTTAGGGGGACTAGCGGCCTCCTACGAGCAGTACTTC. Amino acid sequence: CASSLGGLAASYEQYF.

This sequence joins TRBV11-2 and TRBJ1-2; TRBD1 aligns across 9 bases. V lost 3 bases to trimming and J lost 4 bases; unmatched junction nucleotides: 6. In germline, CDR1 is SGHAT, CDR2 FQNNGV. CDR3 size: 15 residues. The CDR3 DNA sequence: TGTGCCAGCAGCTTCGGGGGACAGGGTTTCTATGGCTACACCTTC. Translated, it gives CASSFGGQGFYGYTF.